A selection of T cell receptor beta chains follows, all from one sample in a study of graft-versus-host responses after intestinal transplantation. The antigens of these receptors remain unknown. The table came from immunoSEQ multiplex PCR; TCRdb's copy has only in-frame clones and leaves some out. The profile covers 130,000 or so clones, with just over 90% appearing a single time and around 0.15% taken by the ten largest. This specimen consisted of unstimulated CD4+ T cells sorted from spleen or lymph node cells, obtained before intestinal transplant. The source of these receptors is a human donor who received an intestinal transplant. CDR3s include the opening cysteine and the closing phenylalanine or tryptophan. The order of the fields is D gene, clone size, V gene, J gene, CDR3 DNA, CDR3 protein. D genes are given only for firm matches. The size of a clone is reported for some rows only, either as once, few or many, or as a class for expanded clones.

D: TRBD1; size: .; V: TRBV6-1; J: TRBJ1-1; DNA: TGTGCCAGCAGGCGGGACAGTATGAACACTGAAGCTTTCTTT; CDR3: CASRRDSMNTEAFF
D: .; size: .; V: TRBV7-2; J: TRBJ1-2; DNA: TGTGCCAGCAGCTTAGACGACGTTAACTATGGCTACACCTTC; CDR3: CASSLDDVNYGYTF
D: .; size: .; V: TRBV7-9; J: TRBJ2-2; DNA: TGTGCCAGCAGCTTAGTCGTGGGGGTCGGCACCGGGGAGCTGTTTTTT; CDR3: CASSLVVGVGTGELFF
D: .; size: once; V: TRBV7-8; J: TRBJ1-5; DNA: TGTGCCAGCAGCTTAGGGGTCTATAGCAATCAGCCCCAGCATTTT; CDR3: CASSLGVYSNQPQHF
D: TRBD1; size: .; V: TRBV7-9; J: TRBJ1-4; DNA: TGTGCCAGCAGCTTATTGGGGACAGGGCTTGAAAAACTGTTTTTT; CDR3: CASSLLGTGLEKLFF
D: TRBD1; size: .; V: TRBV5-1; J: TRBJ2-7; DNA: TGCGCCAGCAGCAGGGACAGGGGGCACTACGAGCAGTACTTC; CDR3: CASSRDRGHYEQYF
D: TRBD1; size: .; V: TRBV5-6; J: TRBJ2-7; DNA: TGTGCCAGCAGCCGCCGAGGGGGACAGGGGTCCTACGAGCAGTACTTC; CDR3: CASSRRGGQGSYEQYF
D: .; size: few; V: TRBV19; J: TRBJ1-3; DNA: TGTGCCAGTAGCACCCTCCGACAGAGTGGCGGAAACACCATATATTTT; CDR3: CASSTLRQSGGNTIYF
D: .; size: .; V: TRBV19; J: TRBJ2-7; DNA: TGTGCCACCAGACCCACAGGGAACTCCTACGAGCAGTACTTC; CDR3: CATRPTGNSYEQYF
D: TRBD2; size: once; V: TRBV11-3; J: TRBJ2-5; DNA: TGTGCCAGCAGCTTTCCCATCGGGGGGGTAGGAGAGACCCAGTACTTC; CDR3: CASSFPIGGVGETQYF
D: .; size: .; V: TRBV9; J: TRBJ2-7; DNA: TGTGCCAGCAGCGTAGAGGCAACTGGCCCCTACGAGCAGTACTTC; CDR3: CASSVEATGPYEQYF
D: TRBD1; size: .; V: TRBV6-5; J: TRBJ1-3; DNA: TGTGCCAGCAGTACCAAGGGACAGGAAGGAAACACCATATATTTT; CDR3: CASSTKGQEGNTIYF
D: .; size: .; V: TRBV10-3; J: TRBJ1-4; DNA: TGTGCCATCAGTCAGGGACTCGGTACTAATGAAAAACTGTTTTTT; CDR3: CAISQGLGTNEKLFF
D: .; size: .; V: TRBV5-1; J: TRBJ1-6; DNA: TGCGCCAGCAGACCCGACACTGATTCACCCCTCCACTTT; CDR3: CASRPDTDSPLHF
D: .; size: .; V: TRBV6-1; J: TRBJ2-7; DNA: TGTGCCAGCAGTGCCATATCCTACGAGCAGTACTTC; CDR3: CASSAISYEQYF
D: TRBD1; size: .; V: TRBV7-2; J: TRBJ2-7; DNA: TGTGCCAGCAGCTATTCACCCCTGACAGGGCGAGTCTACGAGCAGTACTTC; CDR3: CASSYSPLTGRVYEQYF
D: TRBD1; size: .; V: TRBV7-6; J: TRBJ1-5; DNA: TGTGCCAGCAGCCGTAGGACAGGGAGCAATCAGCCCCAGCATTTT; CDR3: CASSRRTGSNQPQHF
D: .; size: once; V: TRBV11-2; J: TRBJ1-1; DNA: TGTGCCAGCAGCCTTACAGGGAAGGCTGAAGCTTTCTTT; CDR3: CASSLTGKAEAFF
D: .; size: .; V: TRBV5-4; J: TRBJ2-2; DNA: TGTGCCAGCAGGATCGCAGCCAACACCGGGGAGCTGTTTTTT; CDR3: CASRIAANTGELFF
D: .; size: .; V: TRBV19; J: TRBJ1-4; DNA: TGTGCCAGTAGTATGGGGCGGACAGCATCAACTAATGAAAAACTGTTTTTT; CDR3: CASSMGRTASTNEKLFF
D: .; size: .; V: TRBV5-1; J: TRBJ2-7; DNA: TGCGCCAGCAGCTTCCTTGCCTCCCACTCCTACGAGCAGTACTTC; CDR3: CASSFLASHSYEQYF
D: .; size: .; V: TRBV2; J: TRBJ2-1; DNA: TGTGCCAGCAGGCCTGGTAACAATGAGCAGTTCTTC; CDR3: CASRPGNNEQFF
D: .; size: .; V: TRBV18; J: TRBJ2-7; DNA: TGTGCCAGCTCACCACGGGGGGAGACCAGCGAGCAGTACTTC; CDR3: CASSPRGETSEQYF
D: .; size: .; V: TRBV7-9; J: TRBJ2-5; DNA: TGTGCCAGCAACAAGATTACAGGAGAGACCCAGTACTTC; CDR3: CASNKITGETQYF
D: .; size: once; V: TRBV7-3; J: TRBJ2-2; DNA: TGTGCCAGCAGCTTATCCCCCTACCCCGGGGAGCTGTTTTTT; CDR3: CASSLSPYPGELFF
D: TRBD1; size: .; V: TRBV19; J: TRBJ1-2; DNA: TGTGCCAGTAGGAAGGGGACAGGGGCCCTCTTAGGGTATGGCTACACCTTC; CDR3: CASRKGTGALLGYGYTF
D: TRBD2; size: .; V: TRBV9; J: TRBJ2-2; DNA: TGTGCCAGCAGCGCCCCCTGGGGCGGGGGGGCCGGTACCGGGGAGCTGTTTTTT; CDR3: CASSAPWGGGAGTGELFF
D: TRBD1; size: once; V: TRBV7-8; J: TRBJ2-7; DNA: TGTGCCAGCAGCCAGACAGGGATGTACCAGTACTTC; CDR3: CASSQTGMYQYF
D: TRBD1; size: .; V: TRBV7-3; J: TRBJ1-1; DNA: TGTGCCAGCAGCTCAGGGACAGGGGAAGCTTTCTTT; CDR3: CASSSGTGEAFF
D: TRBD1; size: .; V: TRBV5-1; J: TRBJ2-1; DNA: TGCGCCAGCAGACCGGGACAGAGTTACAATGAGCAGTTCTTC; CDR3: CASRPGQSYNEQFF
D: TRBD1; size: .; V: TRBV25-1; J: TRBJ2-3; DNA: TGTGCCAGCAGTGTCCTGGGACAGAGCACAGATACGCAGTATTTT; CDR3: CASSVLGQSTDTQYF
D: TRBD2; size: .; V: TRBV11-2; J: TRBJ2-1; DNA: TGTGCCAGCAGCCTCGGACTAGCGGGGGCCCAGCAGTTCTTC; CDR3: CASSLGLAGAQQFF
D: .; size: once; V: TRBV11-3; J: TRBJ1-1; DNA: TGTGCCAGCAACTTAGCGGAGAACACTGAAGCTTTCTTT; CDR3: CASNLAENTEAFF
D: TRBD2; size: .; V: TRBV14; J: TRBJ2-1; DNA: TGTGCCAGCAGTCGAGAACGGGGGGGCCGAGATGAGCAGTTCTTC; CDR3: CASSRERGGRDEQFF
D: .; size: .; V: TRBV5-5; J: TRBJ1-1; DNA: TGTGCCAGCAGCTTGGGCCCCCAGGGTGGGAACACTGAAGCTTTCTTT; CDR3: CASSLGPQGGNTEAFF
D: .; size: .; V: TRBV19; J: TRBJ1-2; DNA: TGTGCCAGTGGGACCTTTGGCTACACCTTC; CDR3: CASGTFGYTF
D: .; size: .; V: TRBV6-1; J: TRBJ2-7; DNA: TGTGCCAGCAGTGAACTCGACTACGAGCAGTACTTC; CDR3: CASSELDYEQYF
D: .; size: .; V: TRBV11-2; J: TRBJ1-1; DNA: TGTGCCAGCAGCTTAGGGGACAAGGCAACTGAAGCTTTCTTT; CDR3: CASSLGDKATEAFF
D: .; size: .; V: TRBV18; J: TRBJ2-5; DNA: TGTGCCAGCTCACCACCTTCAGGTTCCGAGACCCAGTACTTC; CDR3: CASSPPSGSETQYF
D: .; size: .; V: TRBV23-1; J: TRBJ1-4; DNA: TGCGCCAGCAGGCTGCATTCTCGAAGGGAAAAACTGTTTTTT; CDR3: CASRLHSRREKLFF
D: .; size: .; V: TRBV5-1; J: TRBJ1-4; DNA: TGCGCCAGCAGCTCCTCCGGGCCGGATGAAAAACTGTTTTTT; CDR3: CASSSSGPDEKLFF
D: TRBD2; size: .; V: TRBV5-3; J: TRBJ2-7; DNA: TGTGCCAGAAGTCGGACTAGCGGGTTAAGGACCACGTCGCGCGAGCAGTACTTC; CDR3: CARSRTSGLRTTSREQYF